The 32 T cell receptor beta chains in this list originate from one sample, sequenced in a study of CD8 T cells in ankylosing spondylitis. TCRdb re-analysed the 5' RACE reads in MiXCR, keeping a single row per CDR3 protein. The repertoire has about 160,000 distinct CDR3 sequences, about 18% of them found once; the top ten carry roughly 8%. Sequencing was done on a sample of blood, either unsorted or a sorted T cell fraction (not recorded which). All receptors come from a male donor with ankylosing spondylitis or in good health (not recorded which).

V gene TRBV18 combines with J gene TRBJ2-1; perhaps TRBD2 as D (5 bases). The ends were cut back, 1 base at V and 7 bases at J, with 14 bases in the middle. Germline V gene lookup returns CDR1 KGHSH and CDR2 LQKENI. The CDR3 is 15 amino acids. The CDR3 sequence: CASSPLGASGNEQFF. The CDR3 coding sequence is TGTGCCAGCTCACCACTCGGAGCGTCGGGAAATGAGCAGTTCTTC.

The sample holds many counts of this clonotype. The rearrangement links TRBV20-1 to TRBJ2-5, with D possibly matching TRBD2 (5 bases). The CDR3 is 14 amino acids. Germline V lookup: CDR1 DFQATT, CDR2 SNEGSKA (reference sequence). Trimming stripped 4 bases from V and 1 base from J, with 13 bases between. CDR3 DNA sequence: TGCAGTGCTATATTAGGAGGTGGCCAAGAGACCCAGTACTTC. As protein: CSAILGGGQETQYF.

This clonotype was counted only a few times. The V and J genes are TRBV3-1 and TRBJ2-2; perhaps TRBD2 as D (6 bases). This CDR3 comprises 16 residues. V was pared by 1 base and J by 4 bases, with 13 bases between. The germline gives CDR1 LGHDT, CDR2 YNNKEL (reference sequence). CDR3 nucleotides: TGTGCCAGCAGCCAAGCGGAGGGCAGAGGCACCGGGGAGCTGTTTTTT. It yields the protein CASSQAEGRGTGELFF.

With regard to this clonotype: A read error may be the cause here, since a much bigger clone is one base away. J is TRBJ2-7 and V is TRBV10-3, with TRBD2 identical over 12 bases. The CDR3 sequence is 14 residues long. Germline lookup yields CDR1 ENHRY and CDR2 SYGVKD. DNA of the CDR3: TGTGCCATCAGGACTAGCGGGAGCTCCTACGCGCAGTACTTC. Protein: CAIRTSGSSYAQYF.

In its sample, this clonotype was seen many times. The CDR3 spells CASSQAQGGDTQYF. DNA of the CDR3: TGCGCCAGCAGCCAGGCGCAGGGTGGAGATACGCAGTATTTT. The gene calls are TRBV5-1 and TRBJ2-3; weak D call: TRBD1 (5 bases). Germline V gene sequence: CDR1 SGHRS, CDR2 YFSETQ. The CDR3 is 14 amino acids. The V gene lost 4 bases and the J gene lost 5 bases, with 14 bases spanning the gap.

The chain's CDR3 is CASSHFRDSKNIQYF. Here the CDR3 DNA reads TGTGCCAGCAGCCATTTCCGGGACAGCAAAAACATTCAGTACTTC. The V gene is TRBV7-9, the J gene TRBJ2-4; 7 bases are shared with TRBD1. This CDR3 has 15 residues. In germline, CDR1 is SEHNR, CDR2 FQNEAQ (reference sequence). After removal of 5 bases from V and 3 bases from J, the junction contained 7 bases not matched to a gene.

This clonotype was detected a few times. V is TRBV6-5 and J is TRBJ2-2, with a weak D call TRBD1 (5 bases). V lost 6 bases to trimming and J lost 6 bases, with 17 bases between them. CDR1 is MNHEY, CDR2 SVGAGI, per germline. CDR3 length equals 15 residues. CDR3 sequence: CASRPPAGSPGELFF. The CDR3 DNA sequence: TGTGCCAGCAGACCCCCTGCAGGGTCCCCCGGGGAGCTGTTTTTT.

A note on this clonotype: It may be a read error: a sequence one base away is much more abundant. This chain connects TRBV20-1 to TRBJ2-2, with TRBD1 identical over 8 bases. Germline V lookup: CDR1 DFQATT, CDR2 SNEGSKA (reference sequence). The length of the CDR3 is 14 residues. The CDR3 loop reads CSATRTGNTGKLFF. In nucleotides, the CDR3 is TGCAGTGCTACGAGGACAGGGAACACCGGGAAGCTGTTTTTT.

This clonotype was recorded a few times. The chain has TRBV28 and TRBJ1-6; possibly TRBD1 for D (6 bases). The CDR3 spans 15 residues. Trimming shortened V by 2 bases and J by 9 bases, and 14 bases separated the two germline ends. Germline V CDR1 and CDR2: MDHEN, SYDVKM. Here the CDR3 reads CASSLVGRGTSPLHF. The CDR3 coding sequence is TGTGCCAGCAGTTTAGTGGGAAGGGGGACTTCACCCCTCCACTTT.

This clonotype was seen ten or more times. In nucleotides, the CDR3 is TGTGCCAGCAGCCCCGGAGGTCGGGGGGCAATTCAGCCCCAGCATTTT. It codes for CASSPGGRGAIQPQHF. V is TRBV27 and J is TRBJ1-5, with a tentative D call TRBD1 (6 bases). CDR1 is MNHEY and CDR2 is SMNVEV in the germline V gene (reference sequence). CDR3 length equals 16 residues. Trimming stripped 6 bases from V and 6 bases from J, with 21 bases between.

This clonotype showed up many times. This chain uses TRBV5-6 with TRBJ2-7; 10 nucleotides align to TRBD1. The J segment lost 5 bases and the V segment lost 2 bases, leaving 4 bases of the junction unmatched. The germline gives CDR1 SGHDT, CDR2 YYEEEE. The length of the CDR3 is 14 residues. The CDR3: CASSLWTGGNEQYF. CDR3 nucleotide sequence: TGTGCCAGCAGCTTATGGACAGGGGGAAACGAGCAGTACTTC.

Many counts were recorded for this clonotype. V usage is TRBV5-1 and J usage is TRBJ1-4, with TRBD1 as a possible D gene (5 bases). Germline assignment: CDR1 SGHRS and CDR2 YFSETQ. The CDR3 spans 17 residues. Trimming pared 0 bases from V and 8 bases from J, leaving 20 bases between. The CDR3 is CASSLARKDGTNEKLFF. The CDR3 nucleotides are TGCGCCAGCAGCTTGGCCCGAAAGGACGGGACCAACGAAAAACTGTTTTTT.

The CDR3 nucleotides are TGTGCCAGCAGTTACGGCGTTGTGACTGCCACCTACGAGCAGTACTTC. Its translation: CASSYGVVTATYEQYF. This chain connects TRBV6-5 to TRBJ2-7; no clear D gene. With 2 bases removed from V and 2 bases from J, the gap between germline ends came to 16 bases. The CDR3 covers 16 residues. The V gene's germline CDR1 is MNHEY and CDR2 SVGAGI.

The V and J genes are TRBV6-1 and TRBJ2-3; D is undetermined. The CDR3 contains 15 residues. V was pared by 8 bases and J by 0 bases, with 15 bases between. Germline CDR1 and CDR2: MNHNS and SASEGT. CDR3 in amino acids: CASPPFRTSTDTQYF. CDR3 DNA sequence: TGTGCCAGCCCCCCGTTCAGGACCAGCACAGATACGCAGTATTTT.

The chain employs TRBV19 and TRBJ2-1; no definite D call. The CDR3 spans 12 residues. The germline V and J ends were trimmed by 3 bases and 8 bases, with 8 bases remaining between them. CDR1 is LNHDA, CDR2 SQIVND, per germline (reference sequence). CDR3 nucleotides: TGTGCCAGTAGTATCCAGGAGCATGAGCAGTTCTTC. Amino acids: CASSIQEHEQFF. Full variable domain (outside the CDR3, taken from reference TRBV19 and TRBJ2-1): DGGITQSPKYLFRKEGQNVTLSCEQNLNHDAMYWYRQDPGQGLRLIYYSQIVNDFQKGDIAEGYSVSREKKESFPLTVTSAQKNPTAFYLCASSIQEHEQFFGPGTRLTVL.

The table lists this clonotype with many counts. The chain combines TRBV5-1 with TRBJ1-4; no clear D gene. The CDR3 totals 18 residues. V dropped 0 bases and J dropped 4 bases, with 19 bases sitting between them. Per germline, CDR1 SGHRS and CDR2 YFSETQ. This chain's CDR3 is CASSLVPASRTVNEKLFF. CDR3 nucleotide sequence: TGCGCCAGCAGCTTGGTCCCCGCCAGCAGGACCGTTAATGAAAAACTGTTTTTT.

This clonotype was counted between two and nine times. The genes are TRBV5-5 and TRBJ2-3; perhaps TRBD1 as D (6 bases). The ends were cut back, 1 base at V and 4 bases at J, with 7 bases in the middle. Germline CDR1 reads SGHKS; CDR2 reads YYEKEE (reference sequence). This CDR3 is built from 13 residues. The DNA for the CDR3 is TGTGCCAGCAGCTTGCCAGGGGCAGATACGCAGTATTTT. This sequence encodes CASSLPGADTQYF.

This clonotype was seen repeatedly, ten times or more. J is TRBJ2-7 and V is TRBV27; 7 positions agree with TRBD1. CDR3 length: 14 amino acids. With 5 bases clipped from V and 3 bases from J, the junction kept 7 bases outside the gene matches. Germline V gene sequence: CDR1 MNHEY, CDR2 SMNVEV (reference sequence). In DNA, the CDR3 is TGTGCCAGCAGTCCGCTGACAGGGTACTACGAGCAGTACTTC. Protein: CASSPLTGYYEQYF.

This clonotype was detected many times. The chain couples TRBV5-1 to TRBJ2-2; D uncertain. Germline-derived CDR1 and CDR2 are SGHRS and YFSETQ. Trimming stripped 0 bases from V and 5 bases from J, with 11 bases between. The CDR3 has 15 residues. Here the CDR3 DNA reads TGCGCCAGCAGCTTGGGTCACACAGAGACCGGGGAGCTGTTTTTT. It encodes CASSLGHTETGELFF.

This clonotype was seen a handful of times. J is TRBJ2-2 and V is TRBV12-3 or TRBV12-4, with D perhaps matching TRBD1 (5 bases). The CDR3 length is 15 residues. The ends were cut back, 8 bases at V and 1 base at J, with 14 bases in the middle. The CDR3 region is CASVNRNGNTGELFF. The CDR3 nucleotides are TGTGCCAGCGTAAACAGGAATGGGAACACCGGGGAGCTGTTTTTT.

In this sample, this clonotype turned up a few times. The chain recombines TRBV6-5 with TRBJ2-1; 10 positions agree with TRBD2. There are 19 residues in the CDR3. The ends lost 0 bases at V and 7 bases at J; junction bases unmatched: 15. Looked up from germline, CDR1 is MNHEY and CDR2 is SVGAGI. The CDR3 DNA is TGTGCCAGCAGTTACTCGAGGGTTCTCCTAGCGGGAGTGTTGAATGAGCAGTTCTTC. Protein product: CASSYSRVLLAGVLNEQFF.

This clonotype was recorded only once. Just one base apart from a much larger clone, this may be a read error. The chain uses TRBV7-8 and TRBJ1-6, with TRBD1 as a possible D gene (6 bases). Per the germline V gene, CDR1 is SGHVS and CDR2 is FQNEAQ. V lost 2 bases, J lost 6 bases, and 14 bases lay in between. CDR3 size: 16 residues. The CDR3 here is CASSLMVTGLNSPLHF. The CDR3 DNA sequence: TGTGCCAGCAGCTTAATGGTCACAGGGCTTAATTCACCCCTCCACTTT. The whole variable domain, remainder taken from reference TRBV7-8 and TRBJ1-6, is GAGVSQSPRYKVAKRGQDVALRCDPISGHVSLFWYQQALGQGPEFLTYFQNEAQLDKSGLPSDRFFAERPEGSVSTLKIQRTQQEDSAVYLCASSLMVTGLNSPLHFGNGTRLTVT.

This chain links TRBV11-2 with TRBJ2-2, with a tentative D call TRBD1 (6 bases). Trimming removed 4 bases from V and 0 bases from J, with 12 bases in between. CDR3 length: 16 amino acids. Germline loops: CDR1 SGHAT, CDR2 FQNNGV. As DNA, the CDR3 is TGTGCCAGCAGCTCAGGGGTCCCTTCGAACACCGGGGAGCTGTTTTTT. Amino acids: CASSSGVPSNTGELFF.

This clonotype was found many times. The chain joins TRBV5-6 to TRBJ1-2, with D perhaps matching TRBD1 (5 bases). From germline, CDR1 is SGHDT and CDR2 YYEEEE. The CDR3 totals 15 residues. V gave up 0 bases and J gave up 4 bases, with 13 bases separating them. The CDR3 sequence is CASSLGRRGAYGYTF. Here the CDR3 DNA reads TGTGCCAGCAGCTTGGGGAGAAGGGGCGCCTATGGCTACACCTTC.

Many counts were recorded for this clonotype. V is TRBV5-1 and J is TRBJ2-1; maybe TRBD2 (5 bases). This CDR3 contains 13 residues. V lost 0 bases and J lost 6, with 7 bases in between. CDR1 SGHRS and CDR2 YFSETQ come from the germline V gene. Written as DNA, the CDR3 is TGCGCCAGCAGCTTGGTCCTAGCCAATGAGCAGTTCTTC. It translates to CASSLVLANEQFF.

This clonotype was detected many times. This chain joins TRBV5-1 and TRBJ2-3; D unresolved. The V and J ends lost 0 bases and 1 base respectively, with 9 bases between them. The germline gives CDR1 SGHRS, CDR2 YFSETQ. The CDR3 consists of 15 residues. The CDR3 sequence is CASSLAVGRTDTQYF. In DNA form, the CDR3 reads TGCGCCAGCAGCTTGGCAGTCGGCCGCACAGATACGCAGTATTTT.

This clonotype was seen many times. The genes are TRBV5-1 and TRBJ1-4; possibly TRBD1 for D (5 bases). Trimming took off 4 bases at V and 0 bases at J, with 10 bases between the two ends. This CDR3 is built from 15 residues. CDR1 SGHRS and CDR2 YFSETQ come from the germline V gene. As DNA, the CDR3 is TGCGCCAGCAGCCCCGCAGGGACAACTAATGAAAAACTGTTTTTT. Encoded protein: CASSPAGTTNEKLFF.

The V call is TRBV5-4, the J call TRBJ2-2, with D perhaps TRBD2 (7 bases). Germline CDR1 SGHNT, CDR2 YYREEE (reference sequence). The CDR3 contains 16 residues. Trimming pared 3 bases from V and 0 bases from J, leaving 12 bases between. CDR3 coding DNA: TGTGCCAGCAGCTACCGCGGGGGCGCGAACACCGGGGAGCTGTTTTTT. Its translation: CASSYRGGANTGELFF.

A few counts support this clonotype. This chain connects TRBV19 to TRBJ1-2; TRBD1 might be the D (5 bases). The germline V gene encodes CDR1 LNHDA and CDR2 SQIVND (reference sequence). V lost 8 bases to trimming and J lost 0 bases, with 13 bases between them. This CDR3 is built from 14 residues. CDR3 loop: CASEGRPSNYGYTF. The CDR3 DNA reads as TGTGCCAGTGAGGGACGGCCGTCTAACTATGGCTACACCTTC. Full variable domain (outside the CDR3, taken from reference TRBV19 and TRBJ1-2): DGGITQSPKYLFRKEGQNVTLSCEQNLNHDAMYWYRQDPGQGLRLIYYSQIVNDFQKGDIAEGYSVSREKKESFPLTVTSAQKNPTAFYLCASEGRPSNYGYTFGSGTRLTVV.

The V gene is TRBV18, the J gene TRBJ1-5; 8 nucleotides agree with TRBD1. The CDR3 is 15 amino acids. Germline V CDR1 and CDR2: KGHSH, LQKENI. V trimming: 5 bases; J trimming: 5 bases; junction bases outside the gene matches: 8. The CDR3 region has the DNA TGTGCCAGCTCATTATCTTTGGACAGGGATCAGCCCCAGCATTTT. It translates to CASSLSLDRDQPQHF.

This clonotype was detected many times. The chain employs TRBV5-1 and TRBJ1-2; TRBD1 is a possible D gene (6 bases). Per the germline V gene, CDR1 is SGHRS and CDR2 is YFSETQ. The length of the CDR3 is 13 residues. Between the trimmed V and J ends, which lost 4 bases and 1 base, there was a span of 8 bases. The CDR3 region is CASSTDSNYGYTF. For the CDR3, the DNA is TGCGCCAGCAGCACGGACAGTAACTATGGCTACACCTTC. The full variable domain, in which reference TRBV5-1 and TRBJ1-2 provide the parts outside the CDR3, is KAGVTQTPRYLIKTRGQQVTLSCSPISGHRSVSWYQQTPGQGLQFLFEYFSETQRNKGNFPGRFSGRQFSNSRSEMNVSTLELGDSALYLCASSTDSNYGYTFGSGTRLTVV.

This clonotype was seen at least ten times. The chain couples TRBV10-3 to TRBJ1-1; 7 bases are shared with TRBD1. The CDR3 runs 14 residues. J gave up 2 bases and V 11 bases, and 11 bases lay outside the gene matches. Germline loops: CDR1 ENHRY, CDR2 SYGVKD. CDR3 nucleotide sequence: TGTGCCTCGTCGACCGGGACAGTTAACACTGAAGCTTTCTTT. Its protein is CASSTGTVNTEAFF.